The rows below give T cell receptor beta chains drawn from one sample of a study of siplizumab effects on memory and regulatory T cells. Profiled with immunoSEQ multiplex PCR; TCRdb holds only in-frame clones, not every one. Of over 95,000 clones in the sample, around 93% were seen once. The sequencing sample was made of non-Treg CD4+ T cells sorted from blood. Every receptor here comes from a human donor in good health. Both conserved end residues are part of each CDR3. A D gene is named only where the DNA matches it firmly. Some rows have no size entry. The others give once, few or many, or a class for an expanded clone.

CDR3 protein	CDR3 DNA	D gene	V gene	J gene	clone size
CASSLGPGDEQFF	TGTGCCAGCAGCTTAGGTCCGGGAGATGAGCAGTTCTTC	-	TRBV7-2	TRBJ2-1	-
CASSLSPGQGLEQYF	TGCGCCAGCAGCTTGTCGCCCGGACAGGGGCTCGAGCAGTACTTC	TRBD1	TRBV5-1	TRBJ2-7	-
CASSYSALGTEAFF	TGTGCCAGCAGTTACTCAGCATTGGGCACTGAAGCTTTCTTT	-	TRBV6-5	TRBJ1-1	once
CASSNLPGGADETQYF	TGTGCCAGCAGCAATTTACCAGGGGGCGCTGACGAGACCCAGTACTTC	TRBD1	TRBV19	TRBJ2-5	-
CASSVGNPTRETQYF	TGTGCCAGCAGCGTAGGAAACCCTACCCGAGAGACCCAGTACTTC	-	TRBV9	TRBJ2-5	once
CASSRKQVNTEAFF	TGTGCCAGCAGCAGAAAGCAAGTTAACACTGAAGCTTTCTTT	-	TRBV9	TRBJ1-1	-
CAISESRGDQETQYF	TGTGCCATCAGTGAGTCGCGGGGGGACCAAGAGACCCAGTACTTC	TRBD2	TRBV10-3	TRBJ2-5	-
CASSLQISRDSPLHF	TGCGCCAGCAGCTTACAAATCTCAAGGGATTCACCCCTCCACTTT	-	TRBV5-1	TRBJ1-6	-
CASSIAGMGTQYF	TGTGCCAGCAGCATAGCGGGGATGGGGACCCAGTACTTC	TRBD2	TRBV7-3	TRBJ2-5	-
CASSEEGHTEAFF	TGTGCCAGCAGTGAGGAGGGCCACACTGAAGCTTTCTTT	-	TRBV6-1	TRBJ1-1	once
CASSRQGLGNTIYF	TGTGCCAGCAGCCGACAGGGTCTTGGAAACACCATATATTTT	TRBD1	TRBV5-5	TRBJ1-3	once
CASSERRNEQFF	TGTGCCAGCAGTGAAAGGCGTAATGAGCAGTTCTTC	-	TRBV2	TRBJ2-1	once
CAWSVPGLTSYQETQYF	TGTGCCTGGAGTGTACCCGGACTGACATCGTACCAAGAGACCCAGTACTTC	-	TRBV30	TRBJ2-5	-
CASSFETTNTEAFF	TGTGCCAGCAGCTTTGAAACAACGAACACTGAAGCTTTCTTT	-	TRBV5-5	TRBJ1-1	-
CASTLEGGAWDTQYF	TGTGCCAGCACCCTGGAGGGGGGGGCCTGGGATACGCAGTATTTT	-	TRBV6-1	TRBJ2-3	-
CASSLVVSGGVNEQFF	TGTGCCAGCAGCTTGGTAGTTAGCGGGGGGGTCAATGAGCAGTTCTTC	TRBD2	TRBV5-4	TRBJ2-1	-
CASSLTGTGYTF	TGCGCCAGCAGCTTGACAGGGACTGGCTACACCTTC	-	TRBV5-1	TRBJ1-2	-
CASRPRAGSGYEQYF	TGTGCCAGCAGGCCGCGGGCAGGGTCGGGCTACGAGCAGTACTTC	-	TRBV27	TRBJ2-7	-